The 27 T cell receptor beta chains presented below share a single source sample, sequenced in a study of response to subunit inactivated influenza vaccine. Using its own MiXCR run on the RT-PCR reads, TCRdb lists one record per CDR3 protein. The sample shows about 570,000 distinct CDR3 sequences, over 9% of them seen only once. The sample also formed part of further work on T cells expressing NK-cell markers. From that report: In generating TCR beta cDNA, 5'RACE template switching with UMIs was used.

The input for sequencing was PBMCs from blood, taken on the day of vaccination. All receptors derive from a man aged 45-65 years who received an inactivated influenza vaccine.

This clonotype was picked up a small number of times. The CDR3 loop reads CATSAPRGFTDTQYF. The CDR3 DNA reads TGTGCCACCAGTGCACCCAGGGGCTTCACAGATACGCAGTATTTT. The chain employs TRBV24-1 and TRBJ2-3; tentatively, D is TRBD1 (6 bases). In germline, CDR1 is KGHDR, CDR2 SFDVKD. V was pared by 5 bases and J by 2 bases, with 13 bases between. CDR3 length: 15 residues.

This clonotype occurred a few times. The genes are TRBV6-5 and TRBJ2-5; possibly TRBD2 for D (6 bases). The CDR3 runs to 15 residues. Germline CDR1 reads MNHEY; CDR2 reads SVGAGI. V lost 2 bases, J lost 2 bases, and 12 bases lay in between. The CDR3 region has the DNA TGTGCCAGCAGTTACGGTCGGGGAGGACAAGAGACCCAGTACTTC. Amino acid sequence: CASSYGRGGQETQYF.

CDR3 sequence (DNA): TGCGCCAGCAGCCTGACGGGACTAGCGGGGACTGGGAAGCTCACAGATACGCAGTATTTT. Its translation: CASSLTGLAGTGKLTDTQYF. J is TRBJ2-3 and V is TRBV4-3, with 13 nucleotides matching TRBD2. Looked up from germline, CDR1 is LGHNA and CDR2 is YSLEER. This CDR3 has 20 residues. The junction had 15 bases not matched to a gene; V was cut back by 4 bases and J by 2 bases.

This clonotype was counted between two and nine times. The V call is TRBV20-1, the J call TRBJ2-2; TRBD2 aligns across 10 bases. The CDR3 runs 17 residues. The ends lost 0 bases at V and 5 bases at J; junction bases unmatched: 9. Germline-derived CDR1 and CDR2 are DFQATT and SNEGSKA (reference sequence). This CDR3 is CSARDPSGRVRTGELFF. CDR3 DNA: TGCAGTGCTAGAGATCCCAGCGGGAGGGTGAGAACCGGGGAGCTGTTTTTT.

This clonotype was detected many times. CDR3 residues: CASSLDSFTNEQFF. The CDR3 coding sequence is TGTGCCAGCAGCTTAGATTCTTTCACCAATGAGCAGTTCTTC. The chain links TRBV7-2 to TRBJ2-1; D not resolved. Trimming stripped 1 base from V and 6 bases from J, with 10 bases between. The CDR3 has 14 amino acids. The V gene's germline CDR1 is SGHTA and CDR2 FQGNSA.

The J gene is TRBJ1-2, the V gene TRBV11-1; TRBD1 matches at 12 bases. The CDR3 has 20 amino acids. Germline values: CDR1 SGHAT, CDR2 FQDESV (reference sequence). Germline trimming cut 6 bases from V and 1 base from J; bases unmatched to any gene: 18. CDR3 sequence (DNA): TGTGCCAGCAGTTCCACACCGTCCCGGGACAGGGGGCGGCGTAACTATGGCTACACCTTC. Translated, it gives CASSSTPSRDRGRRNYGYTF.

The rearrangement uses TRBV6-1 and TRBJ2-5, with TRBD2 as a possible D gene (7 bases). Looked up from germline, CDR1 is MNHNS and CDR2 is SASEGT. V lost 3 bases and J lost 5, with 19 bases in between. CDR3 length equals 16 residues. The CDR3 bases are TGTGCCAGCAGTGACCTCGGGGGGCCTGTGTTCGAGACCCAGTACTTC. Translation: CASSDLGGPVFETQYF.

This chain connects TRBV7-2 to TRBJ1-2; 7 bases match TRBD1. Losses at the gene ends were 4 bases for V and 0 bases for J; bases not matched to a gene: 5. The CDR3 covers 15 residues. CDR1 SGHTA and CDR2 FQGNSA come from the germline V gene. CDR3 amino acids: CASSYTGAPNYGYTF. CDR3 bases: TGTGCCAGCAGCTATACAGGGGCCCCTAACTATGGCTACACCTTC.

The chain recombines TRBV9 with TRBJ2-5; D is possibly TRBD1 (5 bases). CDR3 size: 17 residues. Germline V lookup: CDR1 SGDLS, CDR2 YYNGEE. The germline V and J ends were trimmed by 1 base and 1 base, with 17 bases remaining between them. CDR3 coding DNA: TGTGCCAGCAGCGTAAGTGGGCAGGGCTGGAGCCAAGAGACCCAGTACTTC. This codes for CASSVSGQGWSQETQYF.

The DNA for the CDR3 is TGTGCCAGCAGTGAATGGCAAGAGACCCAGTACTTC. Protein product: CASSEWQETQYF. The chain links TRBV2 to TRBJ2-5; D unresolved. The CDR3 consists of 12 residues. The V end was cut by 2 bases, the J end by 2 bases, with 3 bases between. Germline lookup yields CDR1 SNHLY and CDR2 FYNNEI.

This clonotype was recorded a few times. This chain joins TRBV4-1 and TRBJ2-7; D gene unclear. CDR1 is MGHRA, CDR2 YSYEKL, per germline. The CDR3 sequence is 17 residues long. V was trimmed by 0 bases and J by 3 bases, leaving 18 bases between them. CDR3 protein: CASSQDRPREEHYEQYF. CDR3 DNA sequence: TGCGCCAGCAGCCAAGATAGGCCCCGCGAGGAGCACTACGAGCAGTACTTC.

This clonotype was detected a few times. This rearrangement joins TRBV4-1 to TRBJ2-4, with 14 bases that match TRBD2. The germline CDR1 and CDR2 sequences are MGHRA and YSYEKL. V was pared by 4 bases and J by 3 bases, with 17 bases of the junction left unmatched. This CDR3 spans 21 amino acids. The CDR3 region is CASSPSRTSGGLGVGKNIQYF. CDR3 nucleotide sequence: TGCGCCAGCAGCCCGTCTCGGACTAGCGGGGGGTTAGGCGTTGGCAAAAACATTCAGTACTTC.

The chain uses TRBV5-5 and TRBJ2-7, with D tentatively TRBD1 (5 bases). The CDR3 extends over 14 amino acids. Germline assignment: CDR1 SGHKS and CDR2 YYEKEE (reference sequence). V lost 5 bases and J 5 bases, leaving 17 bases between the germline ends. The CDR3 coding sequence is TGTGCCAGCAGATCGGACACCTCACCCAACGAGCAGTACTTC. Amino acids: CASRSDTSPNEQYF.

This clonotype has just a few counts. DNA for the CDR3: TGTGCCAGTAGTATCCGGAACGGCGATACGCAGTATTTT. The encoded protein is CASSIRNGDTQYF. V and J are TRBV19 and TRBJ2-3; D gene uncertain. The length of the CDR3 is 13 residues. The V gene lost 3 bases and the J gene lost 6 bases, with 10 bases spanning the gap. CDR1 is LNHDA and CDR2 is SQIVND in the germline V gene (reference sequence).

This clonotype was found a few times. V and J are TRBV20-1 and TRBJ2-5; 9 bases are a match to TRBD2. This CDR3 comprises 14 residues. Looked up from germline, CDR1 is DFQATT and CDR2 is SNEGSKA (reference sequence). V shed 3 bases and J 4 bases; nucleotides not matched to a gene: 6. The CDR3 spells CSASQGGRGETQYF. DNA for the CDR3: TGCAGTGCTAGTCAGGGCGGGAGGGGAGAGACCCAGTACTTC.

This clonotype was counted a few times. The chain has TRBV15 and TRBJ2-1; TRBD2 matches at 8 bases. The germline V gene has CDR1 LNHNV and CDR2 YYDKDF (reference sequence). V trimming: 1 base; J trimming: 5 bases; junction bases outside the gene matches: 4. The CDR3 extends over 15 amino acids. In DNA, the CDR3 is TGTGCCACCAGCAGAGTACCCGGGAGGGACAATGAGCAGTTCTTC. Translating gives CATSRVPGRDNEQFF.

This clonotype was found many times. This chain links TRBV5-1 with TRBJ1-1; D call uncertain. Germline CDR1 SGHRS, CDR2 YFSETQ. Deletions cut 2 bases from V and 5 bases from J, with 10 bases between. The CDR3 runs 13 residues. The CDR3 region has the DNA TGCGCCAGCAGCTTTTCCGAGAAGACTGAAGCTTTCTTT. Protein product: CASSFSEKTEAFF.

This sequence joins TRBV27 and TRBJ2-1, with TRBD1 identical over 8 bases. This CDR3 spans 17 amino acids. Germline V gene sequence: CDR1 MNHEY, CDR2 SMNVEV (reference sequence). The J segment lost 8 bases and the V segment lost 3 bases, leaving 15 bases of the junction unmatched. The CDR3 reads CASSFNPRGPSGDEQFF. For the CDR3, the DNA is TGTGCCAGCAGTTTTAATCCCAGGGGGCCATCTGGGGATGAGCAGTTCTTC.

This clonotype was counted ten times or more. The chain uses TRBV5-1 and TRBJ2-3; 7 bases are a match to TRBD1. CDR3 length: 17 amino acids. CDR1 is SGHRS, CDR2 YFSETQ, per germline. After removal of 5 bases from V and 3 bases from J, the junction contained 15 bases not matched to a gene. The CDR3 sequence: CASRRQGRIYRTDTQYF. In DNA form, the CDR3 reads TGCGCCAGCAGACGACAGGGCCGCATTTACAGAACAGATACGCAGTATTTT.

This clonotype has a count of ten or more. CDR3 sequence reads: CASSQDRALIRANEQFF. Here the CDR3 DNA reads TGTGCCAGCAGCCAAGATCGGGCTTTGATTAGGGCCAATGAGCAGTTCTTC. The genes are TRBV14 and TRBJ2-1, with unresolved D. This CDR3 has 17 amino acids. Germline CDR1 SGHDN, CDR2 FVKESK. V was cut by 0 bases and J by 6 bases, with 18 bases left in between.

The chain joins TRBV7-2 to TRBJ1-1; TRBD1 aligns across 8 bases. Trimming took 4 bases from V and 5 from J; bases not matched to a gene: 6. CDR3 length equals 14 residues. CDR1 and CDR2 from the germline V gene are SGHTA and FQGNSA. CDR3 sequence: CASSSQGGRTEAFF. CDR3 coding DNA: TGTGCCAGCAGCTCACAGGGGGGACGGACTGAAGCTTTCTTT.

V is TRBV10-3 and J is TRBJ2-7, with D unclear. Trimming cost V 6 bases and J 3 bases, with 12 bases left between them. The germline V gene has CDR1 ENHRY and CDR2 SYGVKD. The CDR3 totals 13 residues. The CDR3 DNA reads TGTGCCATCAGCGTGAACACATTCTACGAGCAGTACTTC. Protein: CAISVNTFYEQYF.

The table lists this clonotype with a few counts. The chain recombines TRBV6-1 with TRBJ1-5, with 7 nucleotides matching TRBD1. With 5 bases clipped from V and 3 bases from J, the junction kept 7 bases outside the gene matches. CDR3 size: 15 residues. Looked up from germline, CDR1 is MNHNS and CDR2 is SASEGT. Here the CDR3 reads CASSRDSAFNQPQHF. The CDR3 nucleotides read TGTGCCAGCAGTCGGGACAGCGCATTCAATCAGCCCCAGCATTTT.

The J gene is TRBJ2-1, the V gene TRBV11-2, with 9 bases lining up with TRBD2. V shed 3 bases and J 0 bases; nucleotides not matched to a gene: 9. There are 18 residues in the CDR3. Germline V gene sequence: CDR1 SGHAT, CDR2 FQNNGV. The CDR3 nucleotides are TGTGCCAGCAGCTTGGGAACTAGCGGGCTTAGCTCCTACAATGAGCAGTTCTTC. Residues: CASSLGTSGLSSYNEQFF.

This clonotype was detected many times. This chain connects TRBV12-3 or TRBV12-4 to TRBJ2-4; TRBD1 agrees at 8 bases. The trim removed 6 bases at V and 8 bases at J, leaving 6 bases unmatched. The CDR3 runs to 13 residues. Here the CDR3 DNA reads TGTGCCAGCAGGCGGACAGGGACTTACATTCAGTACTTC. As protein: CASRRTGTYIQYF.

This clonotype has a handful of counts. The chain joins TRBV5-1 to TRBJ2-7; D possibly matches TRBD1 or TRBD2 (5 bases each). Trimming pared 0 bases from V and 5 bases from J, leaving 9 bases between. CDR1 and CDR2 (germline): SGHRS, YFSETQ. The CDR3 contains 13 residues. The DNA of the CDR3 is TGCGCCAGCAGCTTGGCCTGGGGACACGAGCAGTACTTC. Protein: CASSLAWGHEQYF.

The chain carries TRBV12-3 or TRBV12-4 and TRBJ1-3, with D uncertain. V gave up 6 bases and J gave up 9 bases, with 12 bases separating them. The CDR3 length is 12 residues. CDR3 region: CASSQNTATIYF. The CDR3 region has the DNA TGTGCCAGCAGCCAGAATACCGCCACCATATATTTT.